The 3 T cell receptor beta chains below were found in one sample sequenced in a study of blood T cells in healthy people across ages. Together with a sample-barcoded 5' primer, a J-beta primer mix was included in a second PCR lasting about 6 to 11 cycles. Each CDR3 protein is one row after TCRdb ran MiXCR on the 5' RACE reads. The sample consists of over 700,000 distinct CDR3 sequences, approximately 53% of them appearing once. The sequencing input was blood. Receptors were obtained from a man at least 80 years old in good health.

The CDR3 region is CASSPDSGRRETQYF. In DNA, the CDR3 is TGTGCCAGCAGCCCGGATTCCGGGAGAAGGGAGACCCAGTACTTC. This rearrangement joins TRBV3-1 to TRBJ2-5, with D perhaps matching TRBD2 (6 bases). This CDR3 has 15 amino acids. The ends were cut back, 4 bases at V and 5 bases at J, with 17 bases in the middle. Germline CDR1 reads LGHDT; CDR2 reads YNNKEL (reference sequence).

The CDR3 sequence: CASSLGGPYNEQYF. For the CDR3, the DNA is TGTGCCAGCAGTTTGGGGGGCCCCTACAATGAGCAGTACTTC. V and J are TRBV27 and TRBJ2-1; D is tentatively TRBD1 or TRBD2 (6 bases each). The J call may be faulty, since TRBJ2-7 better matches the DNA end. The CDR3 is made up of 14 amino acids. Per the germline V gene, CDR1 is MNHEY and CDR2 is SMNVEV (reference sequence).

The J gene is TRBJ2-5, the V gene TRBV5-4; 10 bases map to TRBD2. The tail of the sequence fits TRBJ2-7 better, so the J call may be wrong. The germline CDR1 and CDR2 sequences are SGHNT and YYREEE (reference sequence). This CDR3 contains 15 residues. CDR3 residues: CASSRQLAGIHEQYF. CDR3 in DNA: TGTGCCAGCAGTCGCCAACTAGCGGGAATCCACGAGCAGTACTTC.